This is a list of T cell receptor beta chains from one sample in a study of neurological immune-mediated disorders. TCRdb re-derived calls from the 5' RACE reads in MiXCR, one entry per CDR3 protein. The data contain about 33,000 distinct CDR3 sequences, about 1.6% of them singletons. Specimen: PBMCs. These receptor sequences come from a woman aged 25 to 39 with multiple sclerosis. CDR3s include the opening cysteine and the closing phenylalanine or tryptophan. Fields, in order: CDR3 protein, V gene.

CDR3: CASSLTTGGLNVLTF
V: TRBV12-3/TRBV12-4

CDR3: CSARYLAGSLGYNEQFF
V: TRBV20-1

CDR3: CASSESRASYGYTF
V: TRBV7-2

CDR3: CASTNTRGTQYF
V: TRBV7-3

CDR3: CASSVDRGSTGELFF
V: TRBV7-2

CDR3: CSARDRSPSAVYEQYF
V: TRBV20-1

CDR3: CASSPLTSPYEQYF
V: TRBV3-1

CDR3: CASSFGDTNYGYTF
V: TRBV7-2

CDR3: CASSSQTGHGYTF
V: TRBV5-1

CDR3: CASSFGIQETQYF
V: TRBV7-2

CDR3: CSARLGHEDTEAFF
V: TRBV20-1

CDR3: CASSQRTSGAFF
V: TRBV2

CDR3: CDSSKRGGGYTF
V: TRBV2

CDR3: CATSRDLRNTQYF
V: TRBV15

CDR3: CASSFFQNKDTQYF
V: TRBV7-2

CDR3: CASSHQGSPLHF
V: TRBV3-1

CDR3: CASSFINEQFF
V: TRBV6-5

CDR3: CSASLSADNQPQHF
V: TRBV20-1

CDR3: CASSLLSNEQFF
V: TRBV7-2

CDR3: CASSYRGYTGELFF
V: TRBV12-3/TRBV12-4

CDR3: CASGLYNEQFF
V: TRBV12-5

CDR3: CSVKEGITEAFF
V: TRBV20-1

CDR3: CASSLEGRYAPEAFF
V: TRBV7-2

CDR3: CASSLLAGYTEAFF
V: TRBV5-6

CDR3: CASSQGGPAEDTQYF
V: TRBV4-3

CDR3: CASSLAQGAGEQFF
V: TRBV5-1

CDR3: CASSDRDSVSYEQYF
V: TRBV5-1

CDR3: CSARGDYGYTF
V: TRBV20-1

CDR3: CASSVGQAYEQYF
V: TRBV5-1

CDR3: CASSLPGQAGRKPQHF
V: TRBV12-3/TRBV12-4

CDR3: CASSLAFGVNTEAFF
V: TRBV7-2

CDR3: CASSLTGTGGTDTQYF
V: TRBV7-3

CDR3: CAITDRGDYGYTF
V: TRBV10-3

CDR3: CASSPDSPHEQFF
V: TRBV27

CDR3: CASSTTSGGTDTQYF
V: TRBV7-9

CDR3: CASSSYRGGNTGELFF
V: TRBV7-3

CDR3: CASSIEGTTEAFF
V: TRBV5-1

CDR3: CSVEKGQETQYF
V: TRBV29-1

CDR3: CASSPWSGNTEAFF
V: TRBV5-1

CDR3: CASNPMSAKETQYF
V: TRBV7-2

CDR3: CASSYTGQPVTQYF
V: TRBV6-6

CDR3: CSARVQGAISITEAFF
V: TRBV20-1

CDR3: CASSQVPGTSGRLQYF
V: TRBV3-1

CDR3: CASSQGPFQETQYF
V: TRBV3-1

CDR3: CASRSFYGYTF
V: TRBV7-2

CDR3: CASSHGGTGDTEAFF
V: TRBV6-4

CDR3: CASSPREGTGVYEQYF
V: TRBV7-6

CDR3: CSASWGDSYEQYF
V: TRBV20-1

CDR3: CSALVIPSGNTIYF
V: TRBV20-1